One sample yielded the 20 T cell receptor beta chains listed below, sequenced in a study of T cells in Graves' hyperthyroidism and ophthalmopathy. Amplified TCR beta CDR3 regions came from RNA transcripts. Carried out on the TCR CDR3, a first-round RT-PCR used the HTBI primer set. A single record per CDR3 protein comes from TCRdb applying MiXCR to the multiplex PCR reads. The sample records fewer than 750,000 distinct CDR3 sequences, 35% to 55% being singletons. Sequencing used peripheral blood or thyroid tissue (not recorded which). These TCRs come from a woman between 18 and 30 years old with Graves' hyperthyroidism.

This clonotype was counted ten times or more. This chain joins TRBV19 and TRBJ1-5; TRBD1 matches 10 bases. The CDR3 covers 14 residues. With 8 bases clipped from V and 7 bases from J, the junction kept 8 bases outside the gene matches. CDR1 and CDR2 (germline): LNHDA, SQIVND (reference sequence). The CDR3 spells CASGTGAMFQPQHF. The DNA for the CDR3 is TGTGCCAGTGGGACAGGGGCTATGTTCCAGCCCCAGCATTTT.

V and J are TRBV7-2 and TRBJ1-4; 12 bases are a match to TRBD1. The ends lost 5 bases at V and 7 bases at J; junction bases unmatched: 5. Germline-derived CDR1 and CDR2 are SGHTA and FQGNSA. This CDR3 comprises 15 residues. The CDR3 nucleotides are TGTGCCAGCAGCGGGACAGGGGGCAGAAGTGAAAAACTGTTTTTT. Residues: CASSGTGGRSEKLFF.

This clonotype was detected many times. The CDR3 sequence is CASSYLHEQYF. DNA of the CDR3: TGTGCCAGCAGTTATTTACACGAGCAGTACTTC. The V call is TRBV12-3 or TRBV12-4, the J call TRBJ2-7, with D hard to call. The CDR3 totals 11 residues. With 4 bases removed from V and 5 bases from J, the gap between germline ends came to 6 bases.

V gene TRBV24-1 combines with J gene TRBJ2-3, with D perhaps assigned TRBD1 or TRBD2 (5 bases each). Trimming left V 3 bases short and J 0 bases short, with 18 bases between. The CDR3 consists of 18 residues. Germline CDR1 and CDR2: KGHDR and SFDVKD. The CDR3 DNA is TGTGCCACCAGTGATCAGGGACCGAGGAGGAGAAGCACAGATACGCAGTATTTT. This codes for CATSDQGPRRRSTDTQYF.

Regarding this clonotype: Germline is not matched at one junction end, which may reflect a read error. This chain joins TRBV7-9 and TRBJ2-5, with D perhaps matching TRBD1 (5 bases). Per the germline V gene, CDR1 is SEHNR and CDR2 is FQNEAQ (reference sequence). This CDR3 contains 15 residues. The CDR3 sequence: CASSQGYRFEETQYF. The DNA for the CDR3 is TGCGCCAGCAGCCAAGGCTACAGGTTCGAAGAGACCCAGTACTTC.

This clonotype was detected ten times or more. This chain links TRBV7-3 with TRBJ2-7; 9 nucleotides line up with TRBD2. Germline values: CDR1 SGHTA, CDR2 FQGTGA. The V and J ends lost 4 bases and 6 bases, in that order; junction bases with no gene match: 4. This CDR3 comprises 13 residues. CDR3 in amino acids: CASSSGLASEQYF. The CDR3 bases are TGTGCCAGCAGCTCTGGACTAGCGAGCGAGCAGTACTTC.

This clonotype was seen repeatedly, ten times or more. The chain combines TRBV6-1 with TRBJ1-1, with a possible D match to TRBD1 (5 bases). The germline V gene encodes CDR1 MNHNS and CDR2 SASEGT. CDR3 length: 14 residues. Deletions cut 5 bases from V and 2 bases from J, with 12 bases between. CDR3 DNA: TGTGCCAGCAGTTGGGGCTCGGGTAACACTGAAGCTTTCTTT. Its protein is CASSWGSGNTEAFF.

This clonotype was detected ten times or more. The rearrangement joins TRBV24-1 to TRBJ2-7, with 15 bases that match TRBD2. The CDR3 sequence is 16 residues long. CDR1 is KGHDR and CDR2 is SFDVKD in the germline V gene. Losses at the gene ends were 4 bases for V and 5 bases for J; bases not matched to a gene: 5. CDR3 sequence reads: CATSDAGLAGGHEQYF. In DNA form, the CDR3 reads TGTGCCACCAGTGACGCGGGACTAGCGGGAGGACACGAGCAGTACTTC.

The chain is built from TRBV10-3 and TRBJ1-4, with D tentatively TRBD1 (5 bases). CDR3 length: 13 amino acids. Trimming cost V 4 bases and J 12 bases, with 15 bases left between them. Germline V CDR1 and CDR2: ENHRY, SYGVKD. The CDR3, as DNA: TGTGCCATCAGTGGCCACCGCCGGGGGGAACTGTTTTTT. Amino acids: CAISGHRRGELFF.

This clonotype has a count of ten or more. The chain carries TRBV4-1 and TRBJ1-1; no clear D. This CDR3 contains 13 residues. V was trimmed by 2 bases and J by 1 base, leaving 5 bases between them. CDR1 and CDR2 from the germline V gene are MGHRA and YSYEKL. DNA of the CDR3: TGCGCCAGCAGCCAATCCCAGAACACTGAAGCTTTCTTT. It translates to CASSQSQNTEAFF.

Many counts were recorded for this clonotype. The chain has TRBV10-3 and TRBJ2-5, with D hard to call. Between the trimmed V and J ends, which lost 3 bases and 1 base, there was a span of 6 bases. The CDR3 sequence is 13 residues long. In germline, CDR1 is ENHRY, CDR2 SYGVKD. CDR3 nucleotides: TGTGCCATCAGTGAAGGCGGCCAAGAGACCCAGTACTTC. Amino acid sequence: CAISEGGQETQYF.

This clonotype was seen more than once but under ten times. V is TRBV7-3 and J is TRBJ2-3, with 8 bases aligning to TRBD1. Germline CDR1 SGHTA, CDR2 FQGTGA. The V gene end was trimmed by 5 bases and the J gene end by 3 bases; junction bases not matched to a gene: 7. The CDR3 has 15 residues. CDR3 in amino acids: CASSTTGGWTDTQYF. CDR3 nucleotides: TGTGCCAGCAGCACAACAGGGGGTTGGACAGATACGCAGTATTTT. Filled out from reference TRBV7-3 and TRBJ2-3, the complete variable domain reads GAGVSQTPSNKVTEKGKYVELRCDPISGHTALYWYRQSLGQGPEFLIYFQGTGAADDSGLPNDRFFAVRPEGSVSTLKIQRTERGDSAVYLCASSTTGGWTDTQYFGPGTRLTVL.

CDR3: CASIAGQSADTQYF. The CDR3 DNA reads TGTGCCAGTATAGCGGGCCAGAGCGCAGATACGCAGTATTTT. The chain combines TRBV2 with TRBJ2-3, with 7 bases lining up with TRBD2. The V gene end was trimmed by 9 bases and the J gene end by 4 bases; junction bases not matched to a gene: 10. The germline V gene encodes CDR1 SNHLY and CDR2 FYNNEI. The CDR3 totals 14 residues.

This CDR3 reads CASSALAGLYNEQYF. The CDR3 nucleotides are TGTGCCAGCAGCGCCCTAGCGGGACTTTACAATGAGCAGTACTTC. The rearrangement joins TRBV11-2 to TRBJ2-1; 9 nucleotides align to TRBD2. The better agreement between TRBJ2-7 and the DNA end casts doubt on the J call. There are 15 residues in the CDR3. Germline CDR1 reads SGHAT; CDR2 reads FQNNGV.

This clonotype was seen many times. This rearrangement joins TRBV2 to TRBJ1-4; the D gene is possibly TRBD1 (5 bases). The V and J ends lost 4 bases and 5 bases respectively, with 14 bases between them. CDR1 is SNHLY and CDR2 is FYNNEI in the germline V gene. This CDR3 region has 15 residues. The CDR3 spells CASSGPQVGNEKLFF. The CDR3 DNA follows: TGTGCCAGCAGTGGACCACAGGTGGGGAATGAAAAACTGTTTTTT.

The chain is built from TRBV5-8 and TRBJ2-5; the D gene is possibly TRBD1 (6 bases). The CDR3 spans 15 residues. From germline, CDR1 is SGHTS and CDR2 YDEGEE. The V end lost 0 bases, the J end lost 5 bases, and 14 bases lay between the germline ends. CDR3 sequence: CASSLVGGGRETQYF. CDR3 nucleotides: TGTGCCAGCAGCTTGGTTGGTGGGGGCCGGGAGACCCAGTACTTC.

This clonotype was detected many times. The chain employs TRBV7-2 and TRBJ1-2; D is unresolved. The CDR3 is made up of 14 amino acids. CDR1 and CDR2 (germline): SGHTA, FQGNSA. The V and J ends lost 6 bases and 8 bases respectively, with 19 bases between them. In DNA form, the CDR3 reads TGTGCCAGCAGTTTAATATCGGGGTCGGAGGGCTACACCTTC. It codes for CASSLISGSEGYTF.

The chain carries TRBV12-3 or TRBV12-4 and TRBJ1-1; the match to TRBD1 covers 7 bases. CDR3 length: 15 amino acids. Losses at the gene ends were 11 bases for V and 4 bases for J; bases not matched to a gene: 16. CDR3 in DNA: TGTGCCGGCACTGATCACGGGGCAGGGGGCACTGAAGCTTTCTTT. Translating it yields CAGTDHGAGGTEAFF.

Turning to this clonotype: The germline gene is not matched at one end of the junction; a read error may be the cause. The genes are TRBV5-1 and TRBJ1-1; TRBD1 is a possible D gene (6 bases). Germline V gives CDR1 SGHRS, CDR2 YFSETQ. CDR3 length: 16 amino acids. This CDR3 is CANSLAAGAENTEAFF. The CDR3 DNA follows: TGCGCCAACAGCTTGGCCGCAGGGGCAGAAAACACTGAAGCTTTCTTT. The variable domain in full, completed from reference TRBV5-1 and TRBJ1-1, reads KAGVTQTPRYLIKTRGQQVTLSCSPISGHRSVSWYQQTPGQGLQFLFEYFSETQRNKGNFPGRFSGRQFSNSRSEMNVSTLELGDSALYLCANSLAAGAENTEAFFGQGTRLTVV.

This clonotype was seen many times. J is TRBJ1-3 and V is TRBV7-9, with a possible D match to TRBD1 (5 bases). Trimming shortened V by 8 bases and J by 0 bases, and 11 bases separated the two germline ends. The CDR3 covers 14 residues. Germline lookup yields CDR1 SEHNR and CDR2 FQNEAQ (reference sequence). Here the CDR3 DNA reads TGTGCCAGCGCATGGGGGTCCTCTGGAAACACCATATATTTT. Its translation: CASAWGSSGNTIYF.